Reported below is one T cell receptor (beta chain). Antigen: not known. Per germline, CDR1 MNHEY and CDR2 SMNVEV (reference sequence). V was clipped by 5 bases and J by 4 bases, with 14 bases between them. This CDR3 region has 15 residues. These data come from a study of neoadjuvant nivolumab and ipilimumab in lung cancer. Study observations and caveats: Compared with tumor-adjacent uninvolved lung, resected tumors showed greater richness and clonality.

The protocol was immunoSEQ multiplex PCR, while the TCRdb copy is restricted to in-frame clones and leaves out a portion. The data show 15,000 to 20,000 clones, 79% seen once. The chain joins TRBV27 to TRBJ1-4; D gene ambiguous. The source was tumor tissue, collected after neoadjuvant nivolumab, alone or with ipilimumab, at or shortly before surgery. The receptor comes from an adult with non-small cell lung cancer. CDR3 sequence reads: CASSGLGEINEKLFF. CDR3 coding DNA: TGTGCCAGCAGTGGCCTGGGCGAAATTAATGAAAAACTGTTTTTT.